Described below is a single TCR beta chain sequence and its context. Preparation of the TCRbeta library was carried out with unique molecular identifiers. One entry per CDR3 protein results from TCRdb running MiXCR on the PCR reads. Of about 58,000 distinct CDR3 sequences in the sample, around 40% were seen once. The entry originates in a study of T-cell reconstitution after alpha-beta-depleted transplantation in children. The V end lost 4 bases, the J end lost 6 bases, and 10 bases lay between the germline ends. This CDR3 has 13 amino acids. CDR1 and CDR2 (germline): SGDLS, YYNGEE. The sample here was PBMCs, mostly from graft donor cells, taken 360 days after TCRalphabeta/CD19-depleted stem cell transplant. This TCR derives from a male patient between 10 and 17 years old who had a stem cell transplant for acute lymphoblastic leukemia, so the T cells may come from the graft donor. The chain combines TRBV9 with TRBJ2-2; possibly TRBD1 or TRBD2 for D (5 bases each). CDR3 sequence: CASSTGDAGELFF. The CDR3 DNA follows: TGTGCCAGCAGCACCGGGGACGCCGGGGAGCTGTTTTTT.